These 21 T cell receptor beta chains came from one sample sequenced in a study of regulatory T cells in long-lasting Graves disease. Arm-PCR of CDR3 regions and iRepertoire HTBI primers were the basis on which TCR beta libraries were built. MiXCR, run by TCRdb on the multiplex PCR reads, gives a single entry per CDR3 protein. The sample includes around 400,000 distinct CDR3 sequences, 15% to 18% of them seen just once. The time point here: newly diagnosed GD, antithyroid drugs for less than 3 months. Researchers made the TCR library from RNA that was extracted from PBMCs. Material: peripheral blood mononuclear cells (PBMCs), obtained at new diagnosis, from a patient treated with antithyroid drugs. The receptors stem from a female donor with Graves disease.

This clonotype turned up a few times. This chain joins TRBV20-1 and TRBJ2-5; 7 positions agree with TRBD2. The V gene end was trimmed by 5 bases and the J gene end by 5 bases; junction bases not matched to a gene: 8. The germline gives CDR1 DFQATT, CDR2 SNEGSKA (reference sequence). The CDR3 is 13 amino acids. The CDR3, as DNA: TGCAGTGCTCGAAGCGGGATTCTGGAGACCCAGTACTTC. Translation: CSARSGILETQYF.

The V and J genes are TRBV6-4 and TRBJ2-1; no definite D call. The V end was cut by 0 bases, the J end by 6 bases, with 18 bases between. Germline CDR1 and CDR2: MRHNA and SNTAGT. The CDR3 is 17 amino acids. In DNA, the CDR3 is TGTGCCAGCAGTGACTCGATCTCGGGTCGCCCCCTCAATGAGCAGTTCTTC. It translates to CASSDSISGRPLNEQFF.

This clonotype appeared many times. V usage is TRBV6-9 and J usage is TRBJ1-6; D gene ambiguous. CDR3 length: 13 amino acids. Looked up from germline, CDR1 is MNHGY and CDR2 is SVAAGI. Trimming left V 3 bases short and J 10 bases short, with 10 bases between. The CDR3 here is CASSYFGESPLHF. For the CDR3, the DNA is TGTGCCAGCAGTTACTTCGGGGAATCACCCCTCCACTTT.

This clonotype was counted only a few times. The V call is TRBV4-1, the J call TRBJ2-2; TRBD2 matches at 12 bases. This CDR3 spans 19 amino acids. CDR1 and CDR2 (germline): MGHRA, YSYEKL. V lost 6 bases to trimming and J lost 1 base; unmatched junction nucleotides: 12. The CDR3 DNA is TGCGCCAGCAGTCAACTCACCGGACTAGCGGGGATGAACACCGGGGAGCTGTTTTTT. Amino acids: CASSQLTGLAGMNTGELFF.

The gene calls are TRBV27 and TRBJ2-3, with 8 bases lining up with TRBD2. The germline gives CDR1 MNHEY, CDR2 SMNVEV (reference sequence). The CDR3 runs to 20 residues. V was pared by 2 bases and J by 0 bases, with 16 bases of the junction left unmatched. In DNA, the CDR3 is TGTGCCAGCAGTTTAGACCCAGCGGGGGCCCGGATAAGTAGCACAGATACGCAGTATTTT. Its translation: CASSLDPAGARISSTDTQYF.

The sample holds many counts of this clonotype. The rearrangement links TRBV29-1 to TRBJ1-1; D ambiguous. Germline CDR1 and CDR2: SQVTM and ANQGSEA. The CDR3 runs 13 residues. Trimming cost V 2 bases and J 0 bases, with 7 bases left between them. The CDR3 protein is CSVEQFLNTEAFF. The CDR3 DNA reads as TGCAGCGTTGAACAGTTCCTGAACACTGAAGCTTTCTTT.

Ten or more counts support this clonotype. The genes are TRBV7-3 and TRBJ2-7; 8 bases are a match to TRBD1. CDR3 size: 16 residues. After removal of 5 bases from V and 5 bases from J, the junction contained 14 bases not matched to a gene. CDR1 and CDR2 (germline): SGHTA, FQGTGA. The CDR3 sequence is CASSPGTGTGLHEQYF. The CDR3 nucleotides read TGTGCCAGCAGCCCAGGAACCGGGACAGGCCTCCACGAGCAGTACTTC.

There are many counts of this clonotype. The chain is built from TRBV7-3 and TRBJ2-1; 9 bases align to TRBD2. Germline CDR1 SGHTA, CDR2 FQGTGA. V dropped 5 bases and J dropped 3; count of bases not matched to a gene: 5. This CDR3 spans 15 amino acids. The CDR3 region is CASSNTSGFYNEQFF. Here the CDR3 DNA reads TGTGCCAGCAGCAACACTAGCGGGTTCTACAATGAGCAGTTCTTC.

V gene TRBV2 combines with J gene TRBJ1-6; possibly TRBD1 for D (6 bases). V was cut by 8 bases and J by 4 bases, with 9 bases left in between. Germline-derived CDR1 and CDR2 are SNHLY and FYNNEI. The CDR3 runs to 13 residues. The CDR3: CASRDTYNSPLHF. DNA for the CDR3: TGTGCCAGCCGGGACACTTATAATTCACCCCTCCACTTT.

The sample holds one count of this clonotype. The V call is TRBV20-1, the J call TRBJ1-4; weak D call: TRBD1 (6 bases). There are 15 residues in the CDR3. The V end lost 1 base, the J end lost 5 bases, and 14 bases lay between the germline ends. In germline, CDR1 is DFQATT, CDR2 SNEGSKA (reference sequence). The CDR3 nucleotides are TGCAGTGCTAGAGTCTTTACAGGGTACAATGAAAAACTGTTTTTT. This gives the protein CSARVFTGYNEKLFF.

This clonotype occurred many times. V and J are TRBV7-9 and TRBJ1-2, with D possibly matching TRBD1 (5 bases). CDR1 is SEHNR and CDR2 is FQNEAQ in the germline V gene (reference sequence). The CDR3 is 16 residues long. V gave up 0 bases and J gave up 2 bases, with 13 bases separating them. In DNA, the CDR3 is TGTGCCAGCAGCTTAGCAGGGGAGGGACCCAACTATGGCTACACCTTC. Translated, it gives CASSLAGEGPNYGYTF.

J is TRBJ1-1 and V is TRBV3-1; D gene unclear. V was trimmed by 0 bases and J by 2 bases, leaving 13 bases between them. The CDR3 length is 16 residues. The germline V gene encodes CDR1 LGHDT and CDR2 YNNKEL (reference sequence). The chain's CDR3 is CASSQERQLANTEAFF. As DNA, the CDR3 is TGTGCCAGCAGCCAAGAAAGACAACTAGCTAACACTGAAGCTTTCTTT.

The chain uses TRBV6-5 and TRBJ2-1; D is possibly TRBD2 (5 bases). Trimming removed 0 bases from V and 4 bases from J, with 16 bases in between. CDR3 size: 17 residues. Germline V gene sequence: CDR1 MNHEY, CDR2 SVGAGI. This CDR3 is CASSYSIDGVKYNEQFF. The CDR3 DNA sequence: TGTGCCAGCAGTTACTCGATCGACGGGGTTAAATACAATGAGCAGTTCTTC.

This clonotype has ten or more counts. CDR3: CASSLKAGTFNYGYTF. The CDR3 region has the DNA TGTGCCAGCAGCTTAAAGGCAGGCACCTTTAACTATGGCTACACCTTC. The chain uses TRBV7-8 and TRBJ1-2; D not resolved. CDR3 length equals 16 residues. CDR1 and CDR2 (germline): SGHVS, FQNEAQ. V was cut by 2 bases and J by 1 base, with 14 bases left in between. The complete variable domain, with remaining parts taken from reference TRBV7-8 and TRBJ1-2, reads GAGVSQSPRYKVAKRGQDVALRCDPISGHVSLFWYQQALGQGPEFLTYFQNEAQLDKSGLPSDRFFAERPEGSVSTLKIQRTQQEDSAVYLCASSLKAGTFNYGYTFGSGTRLTVV.

This clonotype was seen a handful of times. The chain links TRBV28 to TRBJ1-2; a possible D gene is TRBD1 (5 bases). The CDR3 runs to 17 residues. Germline V lookup: CDR1 MDHEN, CDR2 SYDVKM. Trimming shortened V by 2 bases and J by 5 bases, and 21 bases separated the two germline ends. CDR3 sequence reads: CASSLRQPIQSAYGYTF. The CDR3 region has the DNA TGTGCCAGCAGTTTAAGACAGCCCATTCAGTCCGCTTATGGCTACACCTTC.

J is TRBJ1-6 and V is TRBV11-2; 10 bases agree with TRBD1. V was pared by 5 bases and J by 10 bases, with 11 bases of the junction left unmatched. Germline CDR1 is SGHAT and CDR2 is FQNNGV. The CDR3 sequence is 16 residues long. The CDR3 spells CASSTRGQGRASPLHF. DNA of the CDR3: TGTGCCAGCAGCACCCGGGGACAGGGGCGCGCCTCACCCCTCCACTTT. Full variable domain (remainder filled in from reference TRBV11-2 and TRBJ1-6): EAGVAQSPRYKIIEKRQSVAFWCNPISGHATLYWYQQILGQGPKLLIQFQNNGVVDDSQLPKDRFSAERLKGVDSTLKIQPAKLEDSAVYLCASSTRGQGRASPLHFGNGTRLTVT.

This clonotype was seen only a few times. The chain couples TRBV15 to TRBJ1-3; 10 nucleotides match TRBD1. The CDR3 has 19 residues. V lost 3 bases to trimming and J lost 8 bases; unmatched junction nucleotides: 19. Germline V gives CDR1 LNHNV, CDR2 YYDKDF (reference sequence). This chain's CDR3 is CATSRRSLFGTGEEHTIYF. In nucleotides, the CDR3 is TGTGCCACCAGCAGGCGTTCATTATTCGGGACAGGGGAAGAGCACACCATATATTTT.

A few counts support this clonotype. V gene TRBV12-3 or TRBV12-4 combines with J gene TRBJ1-1, with 11 bases aligning to TRBD1. Unmatched junction bases numbered 4, after V lost 1 base and J lost 3 bases. The CDR3 is 16 residues long. The CDR3: CASSLGTGGLYTEAFF. The CDR3 region has the DNA TGTGCCAGCAGTTTAGGGACAGGGGGCCTATACACTGAAGCTTTCTTT.

This clonotype was detected ten times or more. One end of the junction is discordant with germline, which a read error may explain. The J gene is TRBJ2-3, the V gene TRBV20-1; TRBD1 might be the D (7 bases). The CDR3 loop spans 14 amino acids. Germline CDR1 reads DFQATT; CDR2 reads SNEGSKA (reference sequence). CDR3 coding DNA: TGCAGTGTTAGAGACAGGGCCGGGGGAGATACGCAGTATTTT. It encodes CSVRDRAGGDTQYF.

Turning to this clonotype: A much larger clone lies one base from this, so it may be a read error. This likely comes from a read error, as the CDR3 has no conserved phenylalanine or tryptophan at its end. V usage is TRBV2 and J usage is TRBJ1-1; D perhaps matches TRBD1 (6 bases). This CDR3 contains 15 residues. From germline, CDR1 is SNHLY and CDR2 FYNNEI. The ends were cut back, 1 base at V and 1 base at J, with 10 bases in the middle. The CDR3 sequence is CASSEVRGWNTEAFL. The CDR3 DNA follows: TGTGCCAGCAGTGAAGTGAGGGGGTGGAACACTGAAGCTTTCCTT.

This clonotype has ten or more counts. The J gene is TRBJ2-1, the V gene TRBV9; D not resolved. Germline CDR1 reads SGDLS; CDR2 reads YYNGEE. The ends were cut back, 0 bases at V and 2 bases at J, with 9 bases in the middle. There are 15 residues in the CDR3. CDR3 sequence reads: CASSVAAVPYNEQFF. Written as DNA, the CDR3 is TGTGCCAGCAGCGTAGCGGCGGTGCCCTACAATGAGCAGTTCTTC.